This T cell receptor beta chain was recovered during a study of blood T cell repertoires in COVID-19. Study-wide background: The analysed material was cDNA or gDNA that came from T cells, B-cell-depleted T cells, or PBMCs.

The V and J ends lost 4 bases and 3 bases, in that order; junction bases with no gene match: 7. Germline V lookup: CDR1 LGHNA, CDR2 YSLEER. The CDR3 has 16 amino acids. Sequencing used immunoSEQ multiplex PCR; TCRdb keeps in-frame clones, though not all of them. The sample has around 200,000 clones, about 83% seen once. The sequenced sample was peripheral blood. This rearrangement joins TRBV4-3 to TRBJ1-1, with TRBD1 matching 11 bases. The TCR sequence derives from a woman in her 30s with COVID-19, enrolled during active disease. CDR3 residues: CASSLGTGGWHTEAFF. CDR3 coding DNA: TGCGCCAGCAGCCTCGGGACAGGGGGTTGGCACACTGAAGCTTTCTTT.